This TCR beta chain was sequenced during a study of regulatory T cells in long-lasting Graves disease. Points from the study as a whole: Shared public clonotypes totalled a few thousand in persistent patients, compared with roughly 970 in new patients. TRBV28 was favored in persistent disease, as were TRBJ1-2 and TRBJ2-5.

For this clonotype: What it binds is not known.

CDR3-region Arm-PCR and iRepertoire HTBI primers produced the TCR beta libraries. In the original workflow: Throughout the samples, researchers identified 60 to 70 TRBV and approximately 13 TRBJ segments. TCRdb fed the multiplex PCR reads into MiXCR, producing one record per CDR3 protein. TCRdb, not the authors, supplied the V and J calls. The sample has over 350,000 distinct CDR3 sequences, 20% to 25% seen once; the top ten hold around 20%. The sample's time point: persistent/refractory GD, antithyroid drugs over 5 years with positive TRAb. PBMC RNA served as the TCR library source. The authors diagnosed Graves' disease using American Thyroid Association guidelines. Trimming stripped 7 bases from V and 3 bases from J, with 6 bases between. The CDR3 length is 11 residues. CDR1 and CDR2 (germline): MNHNS, SASEGT.

The chain is built from TRBV6-1 and TRBJ1-2; D is ambiguous. The source was peripheral blood mononuclear cells (PBMCs), collected when the disease was refractory, from a patient treated with antithyroid drugs. This TCR was sampled from a female donor with Graves disease. This CDR3 reads CASKWDYGYTF. CDR3 bases: TGTGCCAGCAAATGGGACTATGGCTACACCTTC.